Detailed here is one TCR beta chain. Measured with immunoSEQ multiplex PCR; TCRdb has only the in-frame clones, and not every one. The sample holds approximately 83,000 clones; roughly 80% are singletons and the top ten take over 3%. The data are from a study of neoadjuvant anti-PD-1 for oral cavity cancer. This CDR3 spans 15 amino acids. Germline V CDR1 and CDR2: SGHDT, YYEEEE. Trimming took 3 bases from V and 1 from J, leaving 13 bases between them. The rearrangement joins TRBV5-6 to TRBJ1-1, with D unresolved. The TCR originated in a person between 40 and 85 years old with oral cavity squamous cell carcinoma. The material sequenced was PBMCs, taken before nivolumab (anti-PD-1) treatment. The CDR3 nucleotides are TGTGCCAGCAGCTCGCTTAAGGACTCGAACACTGAAGCTTTCTTT. It yields the protein CASSSLKDSNTEAFF. The variable domain in full, completed from reference TRBV5-6 and TRBJ1-1, reads DAGVTQSPTHLIKTRGQQVTLRCSPKSGHDTVSWYQQALGQGPQFIFQYYEEEERQRGNFPDRFSGHQFPNYSSELNVNALLLGDSALYLCASSSLKDSNTEAFFGQGTRLTVV.